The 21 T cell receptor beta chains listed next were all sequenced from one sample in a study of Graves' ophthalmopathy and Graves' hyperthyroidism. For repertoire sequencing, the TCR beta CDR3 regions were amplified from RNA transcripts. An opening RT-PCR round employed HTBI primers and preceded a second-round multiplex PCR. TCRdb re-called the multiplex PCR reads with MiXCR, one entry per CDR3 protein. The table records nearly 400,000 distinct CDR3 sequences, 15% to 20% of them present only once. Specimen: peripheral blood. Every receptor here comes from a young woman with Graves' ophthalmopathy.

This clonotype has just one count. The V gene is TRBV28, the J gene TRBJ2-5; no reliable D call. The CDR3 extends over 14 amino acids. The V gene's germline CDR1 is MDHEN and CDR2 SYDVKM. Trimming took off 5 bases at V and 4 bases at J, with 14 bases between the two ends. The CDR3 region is CASSSTATPETQYF. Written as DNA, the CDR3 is TGTGCCAGCAGTAGTACAGCCACCCCAGAGACCCAGTACTTC.

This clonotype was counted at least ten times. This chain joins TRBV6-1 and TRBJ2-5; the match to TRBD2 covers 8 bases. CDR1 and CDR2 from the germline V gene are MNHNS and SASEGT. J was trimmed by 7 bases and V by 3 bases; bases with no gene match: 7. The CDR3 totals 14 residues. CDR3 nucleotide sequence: TGTGCCAGCAGTGAGCGGGAGGTCTATGGGACCCAGTACTTC. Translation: CASSEREVYGTQYF.

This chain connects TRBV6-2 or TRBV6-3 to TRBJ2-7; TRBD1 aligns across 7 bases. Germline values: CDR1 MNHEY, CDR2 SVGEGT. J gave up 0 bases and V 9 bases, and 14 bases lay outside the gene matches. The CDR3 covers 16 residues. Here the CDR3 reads CARTGASGQASYEQYF. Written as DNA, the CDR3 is TGTGCCAGAACCGGCGCCTCCGGACAGGCCTCCTACGAGCAGTACTTC.

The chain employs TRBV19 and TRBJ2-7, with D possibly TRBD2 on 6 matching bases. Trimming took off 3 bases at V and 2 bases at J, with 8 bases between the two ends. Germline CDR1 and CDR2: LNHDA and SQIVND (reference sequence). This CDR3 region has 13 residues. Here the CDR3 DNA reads TGTGCCAGTAGTATGTCGGGAGCCTACGAGCAGTACTTC. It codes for CASSMSGAYEQYF.

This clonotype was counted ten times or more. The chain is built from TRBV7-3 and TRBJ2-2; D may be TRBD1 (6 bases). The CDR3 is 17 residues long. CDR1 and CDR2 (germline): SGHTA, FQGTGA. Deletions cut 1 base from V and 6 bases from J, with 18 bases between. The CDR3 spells CASSLNPGVDSAGELFF. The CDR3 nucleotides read TGTGCCAGCAGCTTAAACCCAGGGGTTGATTCCGCCGGGGAGCTGTTTTTT.

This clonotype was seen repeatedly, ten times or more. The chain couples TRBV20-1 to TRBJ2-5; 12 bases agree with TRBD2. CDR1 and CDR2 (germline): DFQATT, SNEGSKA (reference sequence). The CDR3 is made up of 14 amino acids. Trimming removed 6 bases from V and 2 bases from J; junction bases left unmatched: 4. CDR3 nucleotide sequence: TGCAGTGCCTACGGACTAGCGGGGCAAGAGACCCAGTACTTC. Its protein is CSAYGLAGQETQYF.

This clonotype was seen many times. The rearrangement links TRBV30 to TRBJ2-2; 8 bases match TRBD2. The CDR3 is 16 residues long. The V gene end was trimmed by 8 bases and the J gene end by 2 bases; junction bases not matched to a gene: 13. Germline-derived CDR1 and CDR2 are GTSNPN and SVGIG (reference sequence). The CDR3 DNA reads TGTGCCCGGTCCCCGGAGCGGGAGAGTAACACCGGGGAGCTGTTTTTT. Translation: CARSPERESNTGELFF.

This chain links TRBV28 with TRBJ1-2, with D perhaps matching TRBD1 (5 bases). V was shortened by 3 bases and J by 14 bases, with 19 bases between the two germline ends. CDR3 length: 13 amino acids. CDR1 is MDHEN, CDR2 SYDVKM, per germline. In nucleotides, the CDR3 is TGTGCCAGCAGTTTCGACCTGGGGGGGGAATGGACCTTC. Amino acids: CASSFDLGGEWTF.

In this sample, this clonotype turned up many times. This CDR3 is CASSPPTRNAEAFF. CDR3 nucleotides: TGTGCCAGCTCACCACCGACCCGAAACGCTGAAGCTTTCTTT. The chain couples TRBV18 to TRBJ1-1; D not resolved. The CDR3 has 14 amino acids. Germline V gives CDR1 KGHSH, CDR2 LQKENI. Trimming stripped 0 bases from V and 6 bases from J, with 11 bases between.

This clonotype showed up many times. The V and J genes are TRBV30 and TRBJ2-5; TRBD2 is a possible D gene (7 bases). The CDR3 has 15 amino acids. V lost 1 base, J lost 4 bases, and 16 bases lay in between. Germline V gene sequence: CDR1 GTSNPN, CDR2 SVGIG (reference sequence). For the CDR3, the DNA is TGTGCCTGGAGTGCTCTGAGGGGGGGCAGAGAGACCCAGTACTTC. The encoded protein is CAWSALRGGRETQYF.

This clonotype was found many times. The CDR3 sequence is CASGEGGVYGYTF. DNA of the CDR3: TGTGCCAGCGGGGAGGGGGGGGTTTATGGCTACACCTTC. The chain combines TRBV2 with TRBJ1-2, with D possibly being TRBD1 (6 bases). The ends were cut back, 8 bases at V and 5 bases at J, with 15 bases in the middle. CDR3 length: 13 amino acids. The germline gives CDR1 SNHLY, CDR2 FYNNEI. The full variable domain, in which reference TRBV2 and TRBJ1-2 provide the parts outside the CDR3, is EPEVTQTPSHQVTQMGQEVILRCVPISNHLYFYWYRQILGQKVEFLVSFYNNEISEKSEIFDDQFSVERPDGSNFTLKIRSTKLEDSAMYFCASGEGGVYGYTFGSGTRLTVV.

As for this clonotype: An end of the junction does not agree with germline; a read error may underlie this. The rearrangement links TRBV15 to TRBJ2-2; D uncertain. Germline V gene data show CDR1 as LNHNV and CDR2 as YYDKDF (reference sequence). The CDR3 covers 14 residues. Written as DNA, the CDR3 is TGTGCCACCAGCGGAGAGCTTGGCACCGGGGAGCTGTTTTTT. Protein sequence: CATSGELGTGELFF.

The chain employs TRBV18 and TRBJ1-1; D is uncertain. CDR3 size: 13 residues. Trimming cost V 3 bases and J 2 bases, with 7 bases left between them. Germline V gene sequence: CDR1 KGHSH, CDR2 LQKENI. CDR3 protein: CASSPTINTEAFF. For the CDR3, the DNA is TGTGCCAGCTCACCTACGATAAACACTGAAGCTTTCTTT.

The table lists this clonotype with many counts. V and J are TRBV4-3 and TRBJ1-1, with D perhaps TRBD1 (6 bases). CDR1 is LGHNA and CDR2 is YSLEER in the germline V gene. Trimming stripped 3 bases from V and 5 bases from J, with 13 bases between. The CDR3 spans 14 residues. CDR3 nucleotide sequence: TGCGCCAGCAGCCAGATCCTGAGGGGGACTGAAGCTTTCTTT. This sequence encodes CASSQILRGTEAFF.

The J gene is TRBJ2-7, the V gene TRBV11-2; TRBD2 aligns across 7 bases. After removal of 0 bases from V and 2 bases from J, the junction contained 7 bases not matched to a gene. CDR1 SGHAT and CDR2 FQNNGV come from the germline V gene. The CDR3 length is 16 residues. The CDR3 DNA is TGTGCCAGCAGCTTAGAGACCGGGACTAAGGCCTACGAGCAGTACTTC. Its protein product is CASSLETGTKAYEQYF. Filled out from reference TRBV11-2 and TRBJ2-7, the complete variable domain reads EAGVAQSPRYKIIEKRQSVAFWCNPISGHATLYWYQQILGQGPKLLIQFQNNGVVDDSQLPKDRFSAERLKGVDSTLKIQPAKLEDSAVYLCASSLETGTKAYEQYFGPGTRLTVT.

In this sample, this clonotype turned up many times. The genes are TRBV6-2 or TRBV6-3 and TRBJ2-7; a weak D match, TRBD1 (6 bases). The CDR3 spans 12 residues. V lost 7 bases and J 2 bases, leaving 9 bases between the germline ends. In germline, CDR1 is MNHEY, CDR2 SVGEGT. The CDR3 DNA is TGTGCCAGCATGGACAGAGCCTACGAGCAGTACTTC. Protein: CASMDRAYEQYF.

This CDR3 reads CSVEADRQETQYF. In nucleotides, the CDR3 is TGCAGCGTTGAAGCGGACAGGCAAGAGACCCAGTACTTC. The chain couples TRBV29-1 to TRBJ2-5, with 7 bases identical to TRBD1. With V trimmed by 1 base and J by 2 bases, 1 base remained unmatched. The CDR3 has 13 residues. Germline assignment: CDR1 SQVTM and CDR2 ANQGSEA.

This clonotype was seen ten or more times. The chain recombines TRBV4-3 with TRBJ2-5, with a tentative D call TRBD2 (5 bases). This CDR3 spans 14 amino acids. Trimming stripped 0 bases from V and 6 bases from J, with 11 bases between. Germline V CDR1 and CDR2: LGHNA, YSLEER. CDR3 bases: TGCGCCAGCAGCCAAGATGGAGGTGCGAAGACCCAGTACTTC. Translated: CASSQDGGAKTQYF.

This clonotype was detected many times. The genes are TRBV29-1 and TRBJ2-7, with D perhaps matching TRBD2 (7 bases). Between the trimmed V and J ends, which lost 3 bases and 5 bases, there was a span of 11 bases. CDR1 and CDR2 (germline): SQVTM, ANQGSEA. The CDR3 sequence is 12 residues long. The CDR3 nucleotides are TGCAGCGTTGAGAGGGGGGGGAACGAGCAGTACTTC. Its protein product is CSVERGGNEQYF.

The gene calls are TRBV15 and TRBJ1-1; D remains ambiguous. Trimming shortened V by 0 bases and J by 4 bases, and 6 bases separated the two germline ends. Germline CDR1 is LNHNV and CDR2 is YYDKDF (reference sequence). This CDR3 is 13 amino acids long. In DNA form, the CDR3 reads TGTGCCACCAGCAGAGATAGGACCACTGAAGCTTTCTTT. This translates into CATSRDRTTEAFF.

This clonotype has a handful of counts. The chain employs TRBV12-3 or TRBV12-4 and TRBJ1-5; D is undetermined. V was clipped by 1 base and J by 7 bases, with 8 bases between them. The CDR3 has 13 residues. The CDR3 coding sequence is TGTGCCAGCAGTTTAGGTTCAGAACAGCCCCAGCATTTT. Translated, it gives CASSLGSEQPQHF.